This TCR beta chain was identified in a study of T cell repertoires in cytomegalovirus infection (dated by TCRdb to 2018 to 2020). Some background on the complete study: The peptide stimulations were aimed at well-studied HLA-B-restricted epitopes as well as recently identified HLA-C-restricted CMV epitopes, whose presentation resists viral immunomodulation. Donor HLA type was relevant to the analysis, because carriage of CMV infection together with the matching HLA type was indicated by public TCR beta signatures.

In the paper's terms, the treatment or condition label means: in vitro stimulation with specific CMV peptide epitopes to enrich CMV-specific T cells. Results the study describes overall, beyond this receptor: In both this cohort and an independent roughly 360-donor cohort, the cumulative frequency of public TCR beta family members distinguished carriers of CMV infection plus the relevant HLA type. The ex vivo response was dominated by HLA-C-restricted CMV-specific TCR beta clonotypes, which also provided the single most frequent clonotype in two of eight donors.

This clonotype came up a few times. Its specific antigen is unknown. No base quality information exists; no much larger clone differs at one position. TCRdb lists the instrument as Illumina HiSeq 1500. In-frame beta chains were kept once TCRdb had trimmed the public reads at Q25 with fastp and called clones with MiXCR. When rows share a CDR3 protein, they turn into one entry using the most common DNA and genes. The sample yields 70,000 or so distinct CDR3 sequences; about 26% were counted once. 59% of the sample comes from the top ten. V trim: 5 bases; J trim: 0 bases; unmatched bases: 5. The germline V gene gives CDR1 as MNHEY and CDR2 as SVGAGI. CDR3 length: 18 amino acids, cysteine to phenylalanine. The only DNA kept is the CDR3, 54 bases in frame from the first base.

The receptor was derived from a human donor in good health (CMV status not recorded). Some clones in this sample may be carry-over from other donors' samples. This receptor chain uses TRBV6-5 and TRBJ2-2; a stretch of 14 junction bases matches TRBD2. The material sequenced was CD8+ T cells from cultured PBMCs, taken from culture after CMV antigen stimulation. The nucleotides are TGTGCCAGCAGTGGACTAGCGGGGGGTCCTACGAACACCGGGGAGCTGTTTTTT. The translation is CASSGLAGGPTNTGELFF.